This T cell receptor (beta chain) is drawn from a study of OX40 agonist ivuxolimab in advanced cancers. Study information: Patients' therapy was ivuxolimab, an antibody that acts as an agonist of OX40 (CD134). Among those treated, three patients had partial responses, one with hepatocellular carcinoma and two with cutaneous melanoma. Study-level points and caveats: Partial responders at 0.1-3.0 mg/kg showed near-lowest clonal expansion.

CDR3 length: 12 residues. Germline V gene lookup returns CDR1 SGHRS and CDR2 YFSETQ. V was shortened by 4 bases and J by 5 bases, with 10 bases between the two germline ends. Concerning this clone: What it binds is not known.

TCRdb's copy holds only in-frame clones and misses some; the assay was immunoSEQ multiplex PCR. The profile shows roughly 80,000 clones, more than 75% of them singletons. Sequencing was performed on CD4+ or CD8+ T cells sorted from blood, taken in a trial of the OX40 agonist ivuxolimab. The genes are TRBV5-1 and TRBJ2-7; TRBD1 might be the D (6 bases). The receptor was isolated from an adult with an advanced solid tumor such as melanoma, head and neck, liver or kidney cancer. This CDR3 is CASSTQGNEQYF. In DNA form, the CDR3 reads TGCGCCAGCAGCACCCAGGGGAACGAGCAGTACTTC.